A selection of T cell receptor beta chains follows, all from one sample in a study of Ad26.COV2.S vaccination and SARS-CoV-2 variants. Using immunoSEQ multiplex PCR, the repertoire was profiled, and TCRdb retains in-frame clones only, with some absent. The profile shows about 480,000 clones, approximately 90% of them singletons. The sequences come from peripheral blood, collected in a trial of Ad26.COV2.S vaccine versus placebo. The receptor set was obtained from a person aged 18 to 59 who received the Ad26.COV2.S COVID-19 vaccine or a placebo. CDR3s include the opening cysteine and the closing phenylalanine or tryptophan. D genes are given only for firm matches. Expanded clones get a size class; other rows say once, few or many, or leave the size out.

TRBJ1-5 | - | - | TRBV5-6 | CASSLGRGLSPQHF | TGTGCCAGCAGCTTGGGCAGGGGTCTAAGTCCCCAGCATTTT
TRBJ2-7 | - | - | TRBV2 | CASREGPTPGEQYF | TGTGCCAGCAGGGAAGGACCGACCCCGGGGGAGCAGTACTTC
TRBJ1-3 | - | - | TRBV30 | CAWSVQGGKTIYF | TGTGCCTGGAGTGTACAAGGGGGAAAAACCATATATTTT
TRBJ1-2 | TRBD1 | - | TRBV3-1/TRBV3-2 | CASSHGPTRQGGLKDYGYTF | TGTGCCAGCAGCCACGGCCCAACACGACAGGGGGGGCTAAAAGACTATGGCTACACCTTC
TRBJ2-3 | TRBD2 | - | TRBV12-3/TRBV12-4 | CASSREGSDTQYF | TGTGCCAGCAGTCGGGAGGGGTCAGATACGCAGTATTTT
TRBJ1-1 | - | - | TRBV10-3 | CAISEGQRNTEAFF | TGTGCCATCAGTGAGGGACAGAGGAACACTGAAGCTTTCTTT
TRBJ2-7 | - | - | TRBV9 | CASSVEQWNYEQYF | TGTGCCAGCAGCGTAGAACAGTGGAACTACGAGCAGTACTTC
TRBJ2-7 | - | - | TRBV29-1 | CSVEDPRGDSYEQYF | TGCAGCGTTGAAGACCCTCGGGGCGATTCCTACGAGCAGTACTTC
TRBJ1-4 | - | - | TRBV30 | CAWRPITTNEKLFF | TGTGCCTGGAGGCCCATAACAACTAATGAAAAACTGTTTTTT
TRBJ2-7 | TRBD1 | - | TRBV7-9 | CASSSTGQGYEQYF | TGTGCCAGCAGCTCAACTGGACAGGGATACGAGCAGTACTTC
TRBJ1-4 | - | - | TRBV5-1 | CASSLRPDEKLFF | TGCGCCAGCAGCTTGAGGCCAGATGAAAAACTGTTTTTT
TRBJ2-1 | TRBD2 | once | TRBV9 | CASSVGTSGGAYNEQFF | TGTGCCAGCAGCGTAGGTACTAGCGGGGGTGCCTACAATGAGCAGTTCTTC
TRBJ1-5 | - | few | TRBV10-2 | CASRLGGGNQPQHF | TGCGCCAGCAGGCTCGGAGGGGGCAATCAGCCCCAGCATTTT
TRBJ2-3 | - | - | TRBV5-4 | CASSTGRTDTQYF | TGTGCCAGCAGCACCGGAAGGACAGATACGCAGTATTTT
TRBJ2-5 | TRBD2 | - | TRBV19 | CASRGLAEETQYF | TGTGCCAGCCGGGGACTAGCGGAAGAGACCCAGTACTTC
TRBJ1-1 | - | - | TRBV5-1 | CASSPAGRETEAFF | TGCGCCAGCAGCCCGGCGGGCAGGGAGACTGAAGCTTTCTTT
TRBJ2-4 | TRBD2 | - | TRBV6-2/TRBV6-3 | CASSYSASGTALAKNIQYF | TGTGCCAGCAGTTACTCGGCTAGCGGGACAGCCTTAGCCAAAAACATTCAGTACTTC
TRBJ1-6 | - | - | TRBV9 | CASSEGDPGSPLHF | TGTGCCAGCAGCGAAGGGGACCCCGGTTCACCCCTCCACTTT
TRBJ2-1 | TRBD1 | - | TRBV14 | CASSLIRQGANEQFF | TGTGCCAGCAGCCTAATAAGACAGGGGGCGAATGAGCAGTTCTTC
TRBJ2-3 | TRBD2 | - | TRBV25-1 | CASSGLAGVVHTQYF | TGTGCCAGCAGCGGACTAGCGGGAGTTGTCCATACGCAGTATTTT
TRBJ2-2 | TRBD2 | - | TRBV5-5 | CASSLDGSGAGELFF | TGTGCCAGCAGCTTGGACGGCAGCGGGGCCGGGGAGCTGTTTTTT
TRBJ2-1 | TRBD2 | - | TRBV5-1 | CASSLVAGLAGSNEQFF | TGCGCCAGCAGCTTGGTAGCGGGACTAGCGGGAAGCAATGAGCAGTTCTTC
TRBJ2-2 | - | - | TRBV19 | CASSLGHPGELFF | TGTGCCAGTAGTTTAGGACATCCCGGGGAGCTGTTTTTT
TRBJ2-1 | - | - | TRBV7-9 | CASRSRVNEQFF | TGTGCCAGCAGGAGCAGGGTAAATGAGCAGTTCTTC
TRBJ2-7 | - | - | TRBV6-1 | CASSEVGGNVYEQYF | TGTGCCAGCAGTGAAGTAGGGGGTAATGTCTACGAGCAGTACTTC
TRBJ1-1 | - | - | TRBV11-2 | CASSPRGIGAFF | TGTGCCAGCAGCCCTAGGGGGATAGGAGCTTTCTTT
TRBJ2-5 | TRBD1 | - | TRBV30 | CAWSVLPGGETQYF | TGTGCCTGGAGTGTACTCCCAGGGGGTGAGACCCAGTACTTC